The clone carrying this T cell receptor beta chain was detected only a few times. These data originate in a study of patients and donors after allogeneic stem cell transplantation. TCRdb fed the RT-PCR reads into MiXCR, producing one record per CDR3 protein. The table shows over 150,000 distinct CDR3 sequences, with around two fifths occurring only once. The V end lost 1 base, the J end lost 5 bases, and 17 bases lay between the germline ends. This CDR3 contains 15 residues. Germline-derived CDR1 and CDR2 are SQVTM and ANQGSEA. The specimen sequenced was blood, either unsorted or a sorted T cell fraction (not recorded which). This sequence was found in a human donor who was either an allogeneic HSCT recipient or a stem cell or donor lymphocyte infusion donor (not recorded which). It is not recorded whose cells these are; they may come from a transplant donor. The chain has TRBV29-1 and TRBJ1-1; D gene uncertain. The CDR3 loop reads CSVEAMIPGRTEAFF. Written as DNA, the CDR3 is TGCAGCGTTGAAGCGATGATCCCTGGGCGAACTGAAGCTTTCTTT.